Below, one T cell receptor beta chain is given with its context. This specimen belongs to a study of blood T cell repertoires in COVID-19. Study-wide background: The origin of the acute and convalescent COVID-19 samples was the United States, Italy and Spain. T cells, B-cell-depleted T cells, or PBMCs supplied cDNA or gDNA.

Per the study methods: Nucleated cell counts were estimated from reference gene primer amplification. The data were produced by immunoSEQ multiplex PCR, yet TCRdb's version contains in-frame clones alone and is incomplete. The DNA was the basis for D and trimming; V, J and clone size are from that table. The repertoire holds roughly 50,000 clones, with over 75% as singletons. Germline V gene lookup returns CDR1 LGHNT and CDR2 FRNRAP. CDR3 length equals 17 residues. Germline trimming cut 0 bases from V and 0 bases from J; bases unmatched to any gene: 4. The receptor's source is a human donor in a cohort sampled during active COVID-19. The sample consisted of peripheral blood. The chain is built from TRBV12-5 and TRBJ2-2; 7 bases match TRBD2. The CDR3 here is CASGLVGGGTNTGELFF. CDR3 bases: TGTGCTAGTGGTTTGGTAGGCGGGGGAACGAACACCGGGGAGCTGTTTTTT. Looking up the rest from reference TRBV12-5 and TRBJ2-2 gives the full variable domain: DARVTQTPRHKVTEMGQEVTMRCQPILGHNTVFWYRQTMMQGLELLAYFRNRAPLDDSGMPKDRFSAEMPDATLATLKIQPSEPRDSAVYFCASGLVGGGTNTGELFFGEGSRLTVL.